The clone carrying this T cell receptor (beta chain) came up many times. Its antigen is currently unknown. This CDR3 spans 13 amino acids. Germline lookup yields CDR1 SGHTA and CDR2 FQGNSA. J was trimmed by 2 bases and V by 6 bases; bases with no gene match: 4. These data originate in a study of human T cells and chemical hapten exposure. Across the study: Investigators sensitized approximately 2 cm by approximately 2 cm of upper inner arm skin with 2% DPC. Patients, a majority of them female, were diagnosed with alopecia areata, totalis or universalis. Patch tests applied 0.01% DPC to the upper back, read at 6 days.

TCRdb independently ran MiXCR on the RACE reads; one entry per CDR3 protein. This repertoire shows 190,000 or so distinct CDR3 sequences, around 30% found once; its top ten account for just under 3%. The sample's time point: pre-sensitization, week 0. This sample's treatment: therapeutic diphenylcyclopropenone sensitization with weekly scalp DPC. Findings and limits, study-wide: Controls formed significantly fewer large CDR3 similarity clusters than expanded TCRs did.

The receptor was derived from a woman aged 25 to 39 with alopecia areata. Some clones in this sample may be carry-over from other donors' samples. Sequencing was performed on whole blood, taken in connection with sensitization to the hapten diphenylcyclopropenone (DPC). The chain links TRBV7-2 to TRBJ2-7, with 7 bases lining up with TRBD1. For the CDR3, the DNA is TGTGCCAGCAGTCGAACAGGGGCCTACGAGCAGTACTTC. Its protein is CASSRTGAYEQYF.